The 11 T cell receptor beta chains below were found in one sample sequenced in a study of blood T cells in healthy people across ages. With a J-beta primer mix and a sample-barcoded 5' primer, a second PCR ran 7 to 11 cycles. Using its own MiXCR run on the 5' RACE reads, TCRdb lists one record per CDR3 protein. This sample has almost 1 million distinct CDR3 sequences, with about 51% found just once. What was sequenced was blood. These receptors all come from a woman aged 60-75 years in good health.

The chain joins TRBV29-1 to TRBJ1-1; D is unresolved. The germline CDR1 and CDR2 sequences are SQVTM and ANQGSEA. The CDR3 is 13 residues long. Trimming cost V 3 bases and J 0 bases, with 8 bases left between them. The DNA of the CDR3 is TGCAGCGTTGACGGGAGCATGAACACTGAAGCTTTCTTT. It translates to CSVDGSMNTEAFF.

The chain carries TRBV10-1 and TRBJ1-2; D ambiguous. The CDR3 covers 13 residues. Germline V gene lookup returns CDR1 WNHNN and CDR2 SYGVQD (reference sequence). V was cut by 0 bases and J by 8 bases, with 10 bases left in between. CDR3 nucleotides: TGCGCCAGCAGTGAGTCTAGAGGGAAGGGCTACACCTTC. As protein: CASSESRGKGYTF.

This clonotype has just one count. The junction departs from the called germline gene at one end, perhaps through a read error. This chain connects TRBV7-2 to TRBJ2-7; 9 nucleotides agree with TRBD2. Germline values: CDR1 SGHTA, CDR2 FQGNSA. The CDR3 loop spans 15 amino acids. CDR3 region: CASSYLAGSTYEQYF. The CDR3 nucleotides are TGCGCCAGCAGCTATCTAGCGGGATCCACCTACGAGCAGTACTTC.

The V gene is TRBV10-1, the J gene TRBJ2-7; 9 bases are a match to TRBD2. The germline gives CDR1 WNHNN, CDR2 SYGVQD (reference sequence). V lost 5 bases, J lost 9 bases, and 5 bases stayed unmatched. The CDR3 has 12 amino acids. The CDR3 spells CASSPGTSSQYF. In DNA form, the CDR3 reads TGCGCCAGCAGTCCCGGGACTAGCTCGCAGTACTTC.

V and J are TRBV5-1 and TRBJ2-1; the match to TRBD2 covers 9 bases. With 0 bases clipped from V and 9 bases from J, the junction kept 4 bases outside the gene matches. CDR1 SGHRS and CDR2 YFSETQ come from the germline V gene. This CDR3 is 14 amino acids long. The CDR3 nucleotides are TGCGCCAGCAGCTTGGATCGTAGCGGGAGTGAGCAGTTCTTC. Translation gives CASSLDRSGSEQFF.

As for this clonotype: Germline is not matched at one junction end, which may reflect a read error. V usage is TRBV24-1 and J usage is TRBJ2-1; TRBD2 agrees at 11 bases. Per the germline V gene, CDR1 is KGHDR and CDR2 is SFDVKD. The length of the CDR3 is 16 residues. The CDR3: CATSDQGLAVNNKQFF. In DNA, the CDR3 is TGTGCCACCAGTGATCAGGGACTAGCGGTCAACAATAAGCAGTTCTTC.

This clonotype was seen ten or more times. The rearrangement uses TRBV7-2 and TRBJ1-2, with a tentative D call TRBD1 (6 bases). The length of the CDR3 is 13 residues. Trimming pared 1 base from V and 3 bases from J, leaving 6 bases between. Germline V gene sequence: CDR1 SGHTA, CDR2 FQGNSA. As DNA, the CDR3 is TGTGCCAGCAGCTTAGGGACAGACTATGGCTACACCTTC. It encodes CASSLGTDYGYTF.

This clonotype has a single count. The chain has TRBV20-1 and TRBJ1-1, with TRBD1 as a possible D gene (5 bases). The CDR3 contains 13 residues. CDR1 and CDR2 (germline): DFQATT, SNEGSKA (reference sequence). V gave up 6 bases and J gave up 3 bases, with 14 bases separating them. CDR3 residues: CSACRDPDTEAFF. CDR3 bases: TGCAGTGCCTGCAGGGACCCGGACACTGAAGCTTTCTTT.

The rearrangement joins TRBV2 to TRBJ2-5; tentatively, D is TRBD2 (6 bases). V was cut by 6 bases and J by 5 bases, with 19 bases left in between. Germline CDR1 is SNHLY and CDR2 is FYNNEI. This CDR3 comprises 15 residues. The CDR3 DNA follows: TGTGCCAGCAGGAGAGGGTCCGGGCGGGGTGAGACCCAGTACTTC. Translated: CASRRGSGRGETQYF.

This chain uses TRBV27 with TRBJ2-7; 11 bases map to TRBD2. The CDR3 consists of 15 residues. Germline CDR1 reads MNHEY; CDR2 reads SMNVEV (reference sequence). The J segment lost 4 bases and the V segment lost 4 bases, leaving 6 bases of the junction unmatched. Here the CDR3 DNA reads TGTGCCAGCAGTTGCACTAGCGGGAGTGTTTACGAGCAGTACTTC. Amino acid sequence: CASSCTSGSVYEQYF.

In its sample, this clonotype was seen a few times. V is TRBV6-6 and J is TRBJ2-6, with D possibly being TRBD2 (6 bases). V was trimmed by 7 bases and J by 0 bases, leaving 16 bases between them. This CDR3 has 17 residues. Per germline, CDR1 MNHNY and CDR2 SVGAGI (reference sequence). The CDR3 reads CASTWMMGGSGANVLTF. The CDR3 DNA sequence: TGTGCCAGCACCTGGATGATGGGGGGCTCTGGGGCCAACGTCCTGACTTTC.